This TCR beta chain was sequenced for a study of T-cell memory formation after mild COVID-19. Points from the study as a whole: Cross-reactive memory apparently joined, as some responding clones appeared in pre-infection memory.

Germline trimming cut 1 base from V and 5 bases from J; bases unmatched to any gene: 10. CDR1 and CDR2 from the germline V gene are SGHNT and YYREEE (reference sequence). This CDR3 spans 16 amino acids. Using constant-segment primers, 5'RACE produced TCR alpha and TCR beta cDNA libraries carrying sample barcodes and UMIs. One entry per CDR3 protein, called by TCRdb with MiXCR from the 5' RACE reads. The data show 90,000 to 130,000 distinct CDR3 sequences, roughly a sixth seen once. On this clonotype: Its antigen is undetermined.

Sequenced: PBMCs or a T cell subset sorted from them (not recorded which). The chain joins TRBV5-4 to TRBJ2-3, with 7 bases that match TRBD2. This receptor was obtained from a man aged 18 to 29 who had mild COVID-19 (a few samples of this study predate the infection). Cell type and time point are not known. The CDR3 DNA reads as TGTGCCAGCAGCTTGTATCAAGCGGGGCGGGGAGATACGCAGTATTTT. This codes for CASSLYQAGRGDTQYF.